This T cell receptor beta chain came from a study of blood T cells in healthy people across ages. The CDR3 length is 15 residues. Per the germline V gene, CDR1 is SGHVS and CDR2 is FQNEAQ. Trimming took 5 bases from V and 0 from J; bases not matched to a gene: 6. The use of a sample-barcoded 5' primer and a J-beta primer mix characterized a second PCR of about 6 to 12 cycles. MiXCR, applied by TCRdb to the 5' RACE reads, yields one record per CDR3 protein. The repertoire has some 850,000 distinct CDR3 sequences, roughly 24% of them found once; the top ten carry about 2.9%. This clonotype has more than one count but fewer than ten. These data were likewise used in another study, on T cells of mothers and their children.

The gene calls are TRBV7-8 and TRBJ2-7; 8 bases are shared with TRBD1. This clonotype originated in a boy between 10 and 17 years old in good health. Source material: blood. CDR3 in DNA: TGTGCCAGCAGCACCGGACAGGGTCCCTCCTACGAGCAGTACTTC. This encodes CASSTGQGPSYEQYF.